This T cell receptor beta chain originates from a study of OX40 agonist ivuxolimab in advanced cancers. Turning to the study itself: Patients were given ivuxolimab, an antibody that agonizes OX40 (CD134). Ivuxolimab was administered intravenously to patients at 0.01 to 10 mg/kg every 2 weeks. Overall study findings and caveats: Both blood CD4+ and CD8+ T cells showed clonal growth by week 6 at 0.1 to 3.0 mg/kg.

Libraries were prepared by immunoSEQ multiplex PCR; TCRdb keeps only in-frame clonotypes and omits some of them. Among some 100,000 clones listed, 70% to 90% were seen once. As to this clone: What it binds is not known.

The CDR3 is 14 residues long. The germline V and J ends were trimmed by 8 bases and 6 bases, with 18 bases remaining between them. Germline V gene lookup returns CDR1 SEHNR and CDR2 FQNEAQ (reference sequence). This chain connects TRBV7-9 to TRBJ2-3; TRBD2 might be the D (6 bases). The source was CD4+ or CD8+ T cells sorted from blood, collected in a trial of the OX40 agonist ivuxolimab. The TCR comes from an adult with an advanced solid tumor such as melanoma, head and neck, liver or kidney cancer. CDR3 in DNA: TGTGCCAGCCAAGGGACTTCGCTGGGGGATACGCAGTATTTT. It encodes CASQGTSLGDTQYF.